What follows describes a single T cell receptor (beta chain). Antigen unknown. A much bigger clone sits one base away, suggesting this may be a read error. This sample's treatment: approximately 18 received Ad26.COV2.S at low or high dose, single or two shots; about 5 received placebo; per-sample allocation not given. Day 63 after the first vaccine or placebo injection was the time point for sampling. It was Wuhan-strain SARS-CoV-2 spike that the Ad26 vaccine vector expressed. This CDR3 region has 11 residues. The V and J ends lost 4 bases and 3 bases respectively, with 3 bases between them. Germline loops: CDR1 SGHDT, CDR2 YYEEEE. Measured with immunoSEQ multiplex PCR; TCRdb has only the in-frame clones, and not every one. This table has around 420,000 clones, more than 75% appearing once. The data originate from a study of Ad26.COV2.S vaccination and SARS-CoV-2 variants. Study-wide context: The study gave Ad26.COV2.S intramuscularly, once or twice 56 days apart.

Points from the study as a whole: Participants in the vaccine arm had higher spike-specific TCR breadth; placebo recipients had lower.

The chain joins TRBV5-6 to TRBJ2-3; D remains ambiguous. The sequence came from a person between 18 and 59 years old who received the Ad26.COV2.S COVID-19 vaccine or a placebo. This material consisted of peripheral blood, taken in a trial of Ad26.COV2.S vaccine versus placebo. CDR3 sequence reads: CASSITDTQYF. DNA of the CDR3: TGTGCCAGCAGCATTACAGATACGCAGTATTTT.